This T cell receptor beta chain was sequenced in a study of CD8 T cells in Susac syndrome. Looked up from germline, CDR1 is SQVTM and CDR2 is ANQGSEA. This CDR3 contains 13 residues. V was pared by 7 bases and J by 14 bases, with 15 bases of the junction left unmatched. RNA, at roughly 0.5 to 1 ug, was reverse transcribed with random hexamers. TCRdb independently ran MiXCR on the immunoSEQ multiplex PCR reads; one entry per CDR3 protein. The sample records some 120,000 distinct CDR3 sequences, about 95% being singletons. The source is a human donor in good health. V gene TRBV29-1 combines with J gene TRBJ2-4, with 9 bases lining up with TRBD1. Sequencing input: CD4+ T cells from PBMCs. The CDR3 spells CSGMVRQGGSEYF. The CDR3 coding sequence is TGCAGCGGGATGGTCCGACAGGGGGGCTCTGAGTACTTC.